The T cell receptor (beta chain) described here comes from a study of tumor-infiltrating lymphocytes in primary liver carcinoma. The study, taken as a whole, reports: In tumor-adjacent and tumor-blood pairs, overlap was lower than in tumor region pairs.

This clonotype was counted many times. What it binds is not known. Germline V CDR1 and CDR2: KGHDR, SFDVKD. The CDR3 is 15 residues long. The V end was cut by 4 bases, the J end by 3 bases, with 12 bases between. Extraction of RNA together with DNA used roughly 18-32 mg of unsorted bulk tissue. Researchers generated TCR beta cDNA from about 460 ng of total RNA, relying on a constant-region primer. For TCR beta, libraries were produced by three nested multiplex PCR rounds using slightly modified ARM-PCR. Researchers ran the first two PCR rounds for roughly 11 cycles each with TRBV1-TRBV30 forward primers and a C-beta reverse primer. TCRdb itself ran the multiplex PCR reads through MiXCR, one entry per CDR3 protein. Of about 100,000 distinct CDR3 sequences listed, 55% to 75% are singletons.

The V call is TRBV24-1, the J call TRBJ1-5; D is perhaps TRBD1 (6 bases). This clonotype originated in a woman aged 55-70 years with primary liver carcinoma and hepatitis B virus infection. Sequencing used liver tumor tissue from sampling region 5. Indicated subset: tumor region T5, tumor centre. CDR3 coding DNA: TGTGCCACCAGTGAGATAGGACAGTACAATCAGCCCCAGCATTTT. This translates into CATSEIGQYNQPQHF.